This TCR beta chain was obtained from a study of cytomegalovirus exposure and HLA in healthy donors. The study's findings and limits: Reportedly, fewer N-insertions than the approximately 700-donor mean appeared in an Asian-associated ancestry cluster in a later analysis. About 90% or about 30% of the time was how often most TCR beta V segments were productive, according to an earlier analysis. Other equally common chains were less clonally expanded than HLA-associated TCR beta chains, a later analysis showed.

The PCR was carried out with 60 Vbeta primers and 13 Jbeta primers. The assay was immunoSEQ multiplex PCR, and TCRdb's table has in-frame clones only and misses some. The data hold some 100,000 clones, with about 77% observed a single time. Details on this clone: Its antigen is unknown.

Germline lookup yields CDR1 DFQATT and CDR2 SNEGSKA (reference sequence). The CDR3 totals 10 residues. V lost 2 bases and J lost 8, with 4 bases in between. This chain links TRBV20-1 with TRBJ2-1; D remains unclear. The source of this sequence is a woman under 30 in good health and CMV-seropositive. Input material: PBMCs. CDR3 in DNA: TGCAGTGCTAGACGCGATGAGCAGTTCTTC. The encoded protein is CSARRDEQFF.